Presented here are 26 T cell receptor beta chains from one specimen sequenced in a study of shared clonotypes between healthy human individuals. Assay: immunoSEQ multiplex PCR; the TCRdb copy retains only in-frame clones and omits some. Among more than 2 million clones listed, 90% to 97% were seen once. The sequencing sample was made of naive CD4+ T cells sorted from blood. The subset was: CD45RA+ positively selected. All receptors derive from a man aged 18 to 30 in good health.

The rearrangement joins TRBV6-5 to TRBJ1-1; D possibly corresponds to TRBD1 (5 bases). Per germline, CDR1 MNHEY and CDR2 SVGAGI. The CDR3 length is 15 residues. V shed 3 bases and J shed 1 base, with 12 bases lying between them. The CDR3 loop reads CASSYEGRGNTEAFF. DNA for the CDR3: TGTGCCAGCAGTTATGAGGGTAGGGGGAACACTGAAGCTTTCTTT.

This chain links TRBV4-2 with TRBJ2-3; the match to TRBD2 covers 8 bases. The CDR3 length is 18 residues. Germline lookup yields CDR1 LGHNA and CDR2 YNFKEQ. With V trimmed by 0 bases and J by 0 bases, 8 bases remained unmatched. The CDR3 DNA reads TGTGCCAGCAGCCAAGATCCTGTCCGGGGGGGGAGCACAGATACGCAGTATTTT. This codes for CASSQDPVRGGSTDTQYF.

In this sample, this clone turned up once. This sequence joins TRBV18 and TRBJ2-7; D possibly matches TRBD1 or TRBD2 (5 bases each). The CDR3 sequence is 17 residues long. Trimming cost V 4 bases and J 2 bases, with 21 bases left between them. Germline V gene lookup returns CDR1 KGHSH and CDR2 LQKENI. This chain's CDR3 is CASSLNRGSHTPYEQYF. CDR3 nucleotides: TGTGCCAGCTCACTCAATCGGGGCAGTCATACCCCCTACGAGCAGTACTTC.

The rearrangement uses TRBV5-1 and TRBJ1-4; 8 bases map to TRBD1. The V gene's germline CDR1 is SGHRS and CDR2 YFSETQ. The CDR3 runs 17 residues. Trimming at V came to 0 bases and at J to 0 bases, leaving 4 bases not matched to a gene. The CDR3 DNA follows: TGCGCCAGCAGCTTGGCCGGGACAGGCTCAACTAATGAAAAACTGTTTTTT. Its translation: CASSLAGTGSTNEKLFF.

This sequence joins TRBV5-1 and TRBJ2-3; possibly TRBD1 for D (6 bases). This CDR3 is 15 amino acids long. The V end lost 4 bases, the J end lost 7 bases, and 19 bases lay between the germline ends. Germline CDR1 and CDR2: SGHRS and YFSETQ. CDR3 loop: CASSPRDTGANTQYF. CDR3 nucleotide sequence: TGCGCCAGCAGCCCCCGGGACACCGGCGCTAATACGCAGTATTTT.

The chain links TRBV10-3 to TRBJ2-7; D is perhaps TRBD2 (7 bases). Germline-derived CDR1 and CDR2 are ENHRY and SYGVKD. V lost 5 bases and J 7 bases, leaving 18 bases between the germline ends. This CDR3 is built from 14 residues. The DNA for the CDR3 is TGTGCCATCAGTCCCTCCGCGGGGGCGCGAGAGCAGTACTTC. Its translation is CAISPSAGAREQYF.

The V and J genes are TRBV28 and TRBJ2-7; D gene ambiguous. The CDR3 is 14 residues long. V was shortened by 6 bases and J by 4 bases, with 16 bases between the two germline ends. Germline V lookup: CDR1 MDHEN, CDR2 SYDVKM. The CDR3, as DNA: TGTGCCAGCAGGTTCACCGTTACGAGGTACGAGCAGTACTTC. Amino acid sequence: CASRFTVTRYEQYF.

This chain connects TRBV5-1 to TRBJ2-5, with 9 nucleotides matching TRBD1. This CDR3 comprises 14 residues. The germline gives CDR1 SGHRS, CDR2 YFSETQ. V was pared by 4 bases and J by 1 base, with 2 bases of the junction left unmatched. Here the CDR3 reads CASSIQGAQETQYF. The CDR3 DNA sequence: TGCGCCAGCAGCATACAGGGGGCCCAAGAGACCCAGTACTTC.

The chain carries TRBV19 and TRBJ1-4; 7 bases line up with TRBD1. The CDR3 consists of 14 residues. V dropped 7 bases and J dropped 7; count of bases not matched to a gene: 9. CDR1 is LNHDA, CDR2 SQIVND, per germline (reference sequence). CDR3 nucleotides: TGTGCCAGTACGGCTCGGGACAGATCTGAAAAACTGTTTTTT. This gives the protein CASTARDRSEKLFF.

The CDR3 region is CAWSVVLLRDSGNTIYF. CDR3 DNA: TGTGCCTGGAGTGTAGTACTCCTACGAGACTCTGGAAACACCATATATTTT. The V and J genes are TRBV30 and TRBJ1-3, with D unclear. This CDR3 has 17 amino acids. Germline CDR1 and CDR2: GTSNPN and SVGIG (reference sequence). V was pared by 0 bases and J by 0 bases, with 15 bases between.

The CDR3 DNA reads as TGTGCCAGCAGTTTTCAAACGGGGGCCGATACAGATACGCAGTATTTT. Its translation: CASSFQTGADTDTQYF. The rearrangement joins TRBV28 to TRBJ2-3, with D perhaps matching TRBD1 or TRBD2 (6 bases each). The CDR3 contains 16 residues. Germline V gives CDR1 MDHEN, CDR2 SYDVKM. Trimming cost V 3 bases and J 3 bases, with 16 bases left between them.

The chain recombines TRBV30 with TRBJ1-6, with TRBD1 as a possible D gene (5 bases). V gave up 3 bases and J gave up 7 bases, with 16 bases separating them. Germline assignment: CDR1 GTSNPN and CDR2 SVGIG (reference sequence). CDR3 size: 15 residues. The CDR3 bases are TGTGCCTGGAGCGCCCTCCAGGGAAAGAATTCACCCCTCCACTTT. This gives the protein CAWSALQGKNSPLHF.

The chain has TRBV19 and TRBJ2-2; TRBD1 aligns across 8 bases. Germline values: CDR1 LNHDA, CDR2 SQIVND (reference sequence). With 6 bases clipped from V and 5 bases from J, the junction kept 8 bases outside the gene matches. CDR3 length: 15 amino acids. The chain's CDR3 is CASRDPGGRTGELFF. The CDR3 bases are TGTGCCAGTAGAGATCCAGGGGGCAGGACCGGGGAGCTGTTTTTT.

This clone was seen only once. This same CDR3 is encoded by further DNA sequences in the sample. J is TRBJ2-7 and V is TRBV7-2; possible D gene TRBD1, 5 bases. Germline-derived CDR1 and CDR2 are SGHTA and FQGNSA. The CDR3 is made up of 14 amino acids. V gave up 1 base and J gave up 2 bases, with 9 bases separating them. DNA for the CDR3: TGTGCCAGCAGCTTAGTTCAGGGTGCCTACGAGCAGTACTTC. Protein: CASSLVQGAYEQYF.

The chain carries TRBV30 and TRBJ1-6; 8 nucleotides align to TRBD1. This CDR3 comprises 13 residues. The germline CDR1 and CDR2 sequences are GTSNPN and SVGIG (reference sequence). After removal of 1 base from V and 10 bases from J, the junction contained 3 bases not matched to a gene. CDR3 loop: CAWSGDRRSPLHF. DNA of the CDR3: TGTGCCTGGAGTGGGGACAGGAGGTCACCCCTCCACTTT.

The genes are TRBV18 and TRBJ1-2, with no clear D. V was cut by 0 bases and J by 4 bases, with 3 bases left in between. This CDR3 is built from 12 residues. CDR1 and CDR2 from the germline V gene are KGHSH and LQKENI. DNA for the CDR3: TGTGCCAGCTCACCACCGGGCTATGGCTACACCTTC. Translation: CASSPPGYGYTF.

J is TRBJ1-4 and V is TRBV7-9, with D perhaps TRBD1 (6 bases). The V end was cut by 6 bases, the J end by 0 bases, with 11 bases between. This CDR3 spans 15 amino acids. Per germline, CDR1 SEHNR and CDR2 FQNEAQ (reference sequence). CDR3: CASSSGEATNEKLFF. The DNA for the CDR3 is TGTGCCAGCAGTTCAGGGGAAGCAACTAATGAAAAACTGTTTTTT.

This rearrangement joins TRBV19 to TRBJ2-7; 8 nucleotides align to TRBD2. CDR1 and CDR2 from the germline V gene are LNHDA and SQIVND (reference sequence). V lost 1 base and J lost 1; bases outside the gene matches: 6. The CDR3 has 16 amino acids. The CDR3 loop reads CASSIAWTSRSYEQYF. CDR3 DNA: TGTGCCAGTAGTATAGCCTGGACTAGCCGATCCTACGAGCAGTACTTC.

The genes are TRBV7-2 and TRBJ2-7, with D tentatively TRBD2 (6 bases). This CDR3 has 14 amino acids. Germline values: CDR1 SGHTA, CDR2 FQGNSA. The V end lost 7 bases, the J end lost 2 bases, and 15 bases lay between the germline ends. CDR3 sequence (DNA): TGTGCCAGCACCCCCTCATGGGGGGCCTACGAGCAGTACTTC. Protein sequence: CASTPSWGAYEQYF.

CDR3 protein: CASSERDRPTGELFF. In DNA form, the CDR3 reads TGTGCCAGCAGTGAAAGGGACAGACCCACCGGGGAGCTGTTTTTT. This rearrangement joins TRBV2 to TRBJ2-2; TRBD1 aligns across 7 bases. V dropped 2 bases and J dropped 4; count of bases not matched to a gene: 4. Germline V lookup: CDR1 SNHLY, CDR2 FYNNEI. The CDR3 consists of 15 residues.

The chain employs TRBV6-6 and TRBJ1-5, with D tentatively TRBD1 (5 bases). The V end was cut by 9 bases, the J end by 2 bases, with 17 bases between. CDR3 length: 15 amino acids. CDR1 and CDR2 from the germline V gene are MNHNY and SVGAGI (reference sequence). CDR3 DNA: TGTGCCAGTAAGTCAGGGACCATGGGCAATCAGCCCCAGCATTTT. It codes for CASKSGTMGNQPQHF.

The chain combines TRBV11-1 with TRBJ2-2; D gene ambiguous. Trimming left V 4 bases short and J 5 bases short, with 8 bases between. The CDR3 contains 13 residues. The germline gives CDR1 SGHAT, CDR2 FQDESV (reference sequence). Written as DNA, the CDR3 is TGTGCCAGCAGCTCCAGGTTGACCGGGGAGCTGTTTTTT. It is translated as CASSSRLTGELFF.

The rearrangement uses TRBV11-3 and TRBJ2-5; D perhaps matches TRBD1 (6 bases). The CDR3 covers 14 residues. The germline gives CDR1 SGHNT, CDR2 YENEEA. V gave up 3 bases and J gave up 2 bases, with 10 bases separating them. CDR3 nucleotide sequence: TGTGCCAGCAGCTTGACAGGACAACAAGAGACCCAGTACTTC. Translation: CASSLTGQQETQYF.

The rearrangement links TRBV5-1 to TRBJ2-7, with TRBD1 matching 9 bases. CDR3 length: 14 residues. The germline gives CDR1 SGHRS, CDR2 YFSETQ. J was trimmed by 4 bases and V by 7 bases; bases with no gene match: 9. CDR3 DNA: TGCGCCAGCGGGAACGGGGACAGGGATTACGAGCAGTACTTC. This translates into CASGNGDRDYEQYF.

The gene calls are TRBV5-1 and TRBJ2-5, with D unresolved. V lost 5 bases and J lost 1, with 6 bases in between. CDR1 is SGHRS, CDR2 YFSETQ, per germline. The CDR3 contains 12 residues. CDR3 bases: TGCGCCAGCAGATTCAGCCAAGAGACCCAGTACTTC. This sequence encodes CASRFSQETQYF.

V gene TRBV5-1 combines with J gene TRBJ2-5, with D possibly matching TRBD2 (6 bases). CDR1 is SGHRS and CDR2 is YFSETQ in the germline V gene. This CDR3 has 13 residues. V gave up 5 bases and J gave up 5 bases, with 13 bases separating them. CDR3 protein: CASRWDWGETQYF. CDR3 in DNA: TGCGCCAGCAGGTGGGACTGGGGGGAGACCCAGTACTTC.